This note documents a single T cell receptor beta chain sequence. As yet, its antigen is unknown. TCRdb independently ran MiXCR on the reads; one entry per CDR3 protein. The sample shows approximately 990,000 distinct CDR3 sequences, under 40% of them seen only once. The CDR3 has 14 residues. V was clipped by 3 bases and J by 8 bases, with 14 bases between them. The V gene's germline CDR1 is LNHDA and CDR2 SQIVND (reference sequence). The data stem from a study of T cell repertoires in cytomegalovirus infection. Whole-study context: Both a matching HLA type and CMV infection were indicated by public TCR beta signatures.

General study findings and limits: The response measured ex vivo was dominated by TCR beta clonotypes (HLA-C-restricted and CMV-specific). Using cumulative public TCR beta family frequency, the authors identified those who carried CMV together with the relevant HLA.

The V and J genes are TRBV19 and TRBJ2-1, with no clear D. The material was cultured CD8+ T cells from PBMCs, obtained from culture after CMV antigen stimulation. The clonotype comes from a human donor in good health (CMV status not recorded). Some clones in this sample may be carry-over from other donors' samples. The DNA for the CDR3 is TGTGCCAGTAGTATCGGCAGGTTTATAGATGAGCAGTTCTTC. This codes for CASSIGRFIDEQFF.